A single T cell receptor beta chain is shown here with its context. Its specificity is unknown. PCR primers comprised 60 Vbeta and 13 Jbeta primers. The data were produced by immunoSEQ multiplex PCR, yet TCRdb's version contains in-frame clones alone and is incomplete. The top ten hold roughly 2.4% of the sample, which has 84,000 or so clones, around 85% seen once. The sample comes from a study of cytomegalovirus exposure and HLA in healthy donors. General observations from the study: HLA alleles showed associations with 15,000 to 20,000 TCR beta sequences in a later analysis, at a 0.05 false discovery rate. Researchers left out some V segments, among them TRBV6-2 and TRBV6-3, as indistinguishable.

The CDR3 loop spans 15 amino acids. With 1 base clipped from V and 7 bases from J, the junction kept 10 bases outside the gene matches. CDR1 and CDR2 from the germline V gene are SGHTA and FQGNSA. The rearrangement uses TRBV7-2 and TRBJ2-7, with TRBD2 identical over 7 bases. The sequenced material came from PBMCs. This receptor was taken from a woman aged 45-65 years in good health and CMV-seronegative. Written as DNA, the CDR3 is TGTGCCAGCAGCTTAGAGGGTGCGGGGGTGTGGGAGCAGTACGTC. Translating it yields CASSLEGAGVWEQYV.